The 20 T cell receptor beta chains below all came from one sample that was sequenced in a study of T cell clonality in common variable immunodeficiency (dated by TCRdb to the mid-2010s). The full study reports these points: CVID TCRbeta sequences were reported to have fewer deletions and N-nucleotide insertions and to lack highly modified clones with 13 or more V deletions.

The antigens these receptors bind are not known. The library relied on the immunoSEQ multiplex PCR assay. Not all clones reach the TCRdb copy of this immuneACCESS table, which keeps in-frame sequences only. Checked studies attribute under half of the gap to unresolved V genes and leave the rest unexplained. With about 2,200 clones recorded, this sample contains no clone counted only once. Around 12% of the sample goes to the ten largest clones. The sequencing sample was made of peripheral blood mononuclear cells. The receptor set was obtained from a human donor with common variable immunodeficiency.

This clone was seen a handful of times. Read data end 3 residues before the CDR3 end; the end is taken from the germline J gene. This sequence joins TRBV7-2 and TRBJ1-6, with a possible D match to TRBD1 (5 bases). Germline CDR1 and CDR2: SGHTA and FQGNSA. The germline V and J ends were trimmed by 7 bases and 5 bases, with 6 bases remaining between them. The CDR3 is 12 residues long. The sequenced CDR3 bases are TGTGCCAGCAACAGGAATAATTCACCC. It translates to CASNRNNSP. The whole CDR3 protein is CASNRNNSPLHF. Looking up the rest from reference TRBV7-2 and TRBJ1-6 gives the full variable domain: GAGVSQSPSNKVTEKGKDVELRCDPISGHTALYWYRQSLGQGLEFLIYFQGNSAPDKSGLPSDRFSAERTGGSVSTLTIQRTQQEDSAVYLCASNRNNSPLHFGNGTRLTVT.

About this clone itself: With the read ending 3 residues before the CDR3 end, the germline J gene is used to fill in that end. The V call is TRBV7-8, the J call TRBJ1-1; no definite D call. Germline V gives CDR1 SGHVS, CDR2 FQNEAQ. The CDR3 length is 16 residues. V dropped 0 bases and J dropped 2 bases, with 13 bases sitting between them. The part of the CDR3 DNA that was read is TGTGCCAGCAGCTTAGCTTCGGGGAGCTATAACACTGAA. Encoded protein: CASSLASGSYNTE. The complete CDR3 reads CASSLASGSYNTEAFF.

Judged by abundance, this clone is large. CDR3 DNA (partial): TGTGCCAGCAGCGCACAGGGGACTAATGAAAAA. Protein sequence: CASSAQGTNEK. The full CDR3 protein reads CASSAQGTNEKLFF. The V gene is TRBV9, the J gene TRBJ1-4; TRBD1 aligns across 7 bases. With the read ending 3 residues before the CDR3 end, the germline J gene is used to fill in that end. J was trimmed by 2 bases and V by 3 bases; bases with no gene match: 1. CDR1 and CDR2 from the germline V gene are SGDLS and YYNGEE. The CDR3 runs to 14 residues.

This clone was seen only a few times. The CDR3 end lies 3 residues beyond the end of the read and is filled in from the germline J gene. The rearrangement joins TRBV7-6 to TRBJ1-2; D possibly corresponds to TRBD1 (5 bases). Germline V CDR1 and CDR2: SGHVS, FNYEAQ. V shed 2 bases and J shed 2 bases, with 9 bases lying between them. The CDR3 extends over 14 amino acids. The CDR3 bases that were read are TGTGCCAGCAGCTTAAAACAGGACAACTATGGC. Its protein product is CASSLKQDNYG. The entire CDR3 protein is CASSLKQDNYGYTF.

A few counts support this clone. The read halts 3 residues ahead of the CDR3 end, with the missing end drawn from the germline J gene. The V call is TRBV18, the J call TRBJ2-7, with 7 bases fitting TRBD1. CDR3 length equals 15 residues. The germline gives CDR1 KGHSH, CDR2 LQKENI. Trimming took 3 bases from V and 1 from J; bases not matched to a gene: 6. The CDR3 DNA, read in part, is TGTGCCAGCTCACCCAGACAGGGCAGGTCCTACGAG. Amino acid sequence: CASSPRQGRSYE. The entire CDR3 protein is CASSPRQGRSYEQYF.

This clone is labeled as medium-sized. The read ends 3 residues early relative to the CDR3; the germline J gene fills the gap. This chain joins TRBV5-4 and TRBJ2-3; D is unclear. CDR3 length: 15 residues. V was shortened by 0 bases and J by 0 bases, with 8 bases between the two germline ends. Germline CDR1 reads SGHNT; CDR2 reads YYREEE (reference sequence). The CDR3 bases that were read are TGTGCCAGCAGCTTGGTCCCTAGTAGCACAGATACG. Its protein is CASSLVPSSTDT. The CDR3 in full is CASSLVPSSTDTQYF.

The table lists this clone with a few counts. The junction departs from germline at one end; a sequencing error may be responsible. The read halts 3 residues ahead of the CDR3 end, with the missing end drawn from the germline J gene. The gene calls are TRBV7-9 and TRBJ1-5; D not resolved. This CDR3 has 13 amino acids. Germline CDR1 SEHNR, CDR2 FQNEAQ (reference sequence). CDR3 bases read: TGTTCCAGCAGCCTGACTGGTAATCAGCCC. It is translated as CSSSLTGNQP. The full CDR3 protein is CSSSLTGNQPQHF. Complete variable domain (other parts from reference TRBV7-9 and TRBJ1-5): DTGVSQNPRHKITKRGQNVTFRCDPISEHNRLYWYRQTLGQGPEFLTYFQNEAQLEKSRLLSDRFSAERPKGSFSTLEIQRTEQGDSAMYLCSSSLTGNQPQHFGDGTRLSIL.

Worth noting for this clone: With the read ending 3 residues before the CDR3 end, the germline J gene is used to fill in that end. This sequence joins TRBV30 and TRBJ1-5; D unresolved. The CDR3 consists of 15 residues. Trimming removed 2 bases at V and 0 bases at J, with 11 bases between. Germline CDR1 and CDR2: GTSNPN and SVGIG (reference sequence). The sequenced CDR3 bases are TGTGCCTGGAGTAGTGGAGACTATAGCAATCAGCCC. Its protein product is CAWSSGDYSNQP. The complete CDR3 protein is CAWSSGDYSNQPQHF.

This clone occurred a few times. The CDR3 extends 3 residues past the end of the read, so its final part is completed from the germline J gene. The rearrangement uses TRBV6-1 and TRBJ2-1, with TRBD2 as a possible D gene (5 bases). Deletions cut 3 bases from V and 8 bases from J, with 8 bases between. This CDR3 contains 12 residues. From germline, CDR1 is MNHNS and CDR2 SASEGT. Incomplete CDR3 DNA: TGTGCCAGCAGTGAGCCTAGCCATGAG. Translation gives CASSEPSHE. The whole CDR3 is CASSEPSHEQFF.

This clone was picked up a small number of times. From the germline J gene comes the end of the CDR3, since the read stops 3 residues before it. The J gene is TRBJ1-2, the V gene TRBV19; TRBD1 might be the D (6 bases). The germline V and J ends were trimmed by 3 bases and 1 base, with 18 bases remaining between them. CDR3 size: 17 residues. The V gene's germline CDR1 is LNHDA and CDR2 SQIVND (reference sequence). CDR3: CASSIPPTGYHNYGYTF. The DNA read from the CDR3 is TGTGCCAGTAGTATTCCTCCTACAGGGTACCATAACTATGGC.

This clone has just a few counts. The CDR3 is cut off 3 residues early in the read; its end comes from the germline J gene. The chain combines TRBV7-9 with TRBJ2-7; maybe TRBD2 (6 bases). The CDR3 is made up of 14 amino acids. The germline V and J ends were trimmed by 1 base and 1 base, with 8 bases remaining between them. Germline assignment: CDR1 SEHNR and CDR2 FQNEAQ (reference sequence). The CDR3 bases that were read are TGTGCCAGCAGCTTAGGCGGGACTTCCTACGAG. Residues: CASSLGGTSYE. The full CDR3 is CASSLGGTSYEQYF.

Details on this clone: Read sequence stops 3 residues before the CDR3 end, and the germline J gene provides the missing end. The chain has TRBV7-6 and TRBJ2-5; D may be TRBD1 (6 bases). The germline V gene has CDR1 SGHVS and CDR2 FNYEAQ. The CDR3 extends over 15 amino acids. Deletions cut 5 bases from V and 4 bases from J, with 17 bases between. The part of the CDR3 DNA that was read is TGTGCCAGCAGCCTAAAATTACAGGGAACAGAGACC. It specifies CASSLKLQGTET. The CDR3 in its entirety is CASSLKLQGTETQYF.

Comments on this clone: The CDR3 end falls 3 residues outside the read, so it is completed with the germline J gene. The V and J genes are TRBV18 and TRBJ2-7; maybe TRBD1 (5 bases). The CDR3 has 15 amino acids. CDR1 and CDR2 from the germline V gene are KGHSH and LQKENI. V lost 6 bases and J 2 bases, leaving 17 bases between the germline ends. This CDR3 reads CASSATLDSPYEQYF. CDR3 bases read: TGTGCCAGCTCCGCTACCCTCGACAGTCCCTACGAG. The variable domain in full, with the rest retrieved from reference TRBV18 and TRBJ2-7, is NAGVMQNPRHLVRRRGQEARLRCSPMKGHSHVYWYRQLPEEGLKFMVYLQKENIIDESGMPKERFSAEFPKEGPSILRIQQVVRGDSAAYFCASSATLDSPYEQYFGPGTRLTVT.

In regard to this clone: Read sequence stops 3 residues before the CDR3 end, and the germline J gene provides the missing end. This sequence joins TRBV6-1 and TRBJ2-4; D ambiguous. This CDR3 has 13 amino acids. V was shortened by 2 bases and J by 9 bases, with 11 bases between the two germline ends. Germline CDR1 reads MNHNS; CDR2 reads SASEGT. The CDR3 DNA, read in part, is TGTGCCAGCAGTGAAACAGTCCAATTCATT. It translates to CASSETVQFI. The CDR3 reads in full as CASSETVQFIQYF.

With regard to this clone: From the germline J gene comes the end of the CDR3, since the read stops 3 residues before it. The V and J genes are TRBV20-1 and TRBJ1-6; 9 bases map to TRBD1. Looked up from germline, CDR1 is DFQATT and CDR2 is SNEGSKA (reference sequence). With V trimmed by 1 base and J by 7 bases, 2 bases remained unmatched. This CDR3 contains 14 residues. CDR3 DNA, as far as it was read: TGCAGTGCTAGAGGGGGACAGGGCAATTCACCC. Its protein product is CSARGGQGNSP. The whole CDR3 sequence reads CSARGGQGNSPLHF.

The covered CDR3 bases are TGTGCCAGCAGCGCCAGGGAATACAATGAG. Translating gives CASSAREYNE. The complete CDR3 reads CASSAREYNEQFF. The chain is built from TRBV11-2 and TRBJ2-1; TRBD1 might be the D (5 bases). The read halts 3 residues ahead of the CDR3 end, with the missing end drawn from the germline J gene. This CDR3 contains 13 residues. Trimming shortened V by 5 bases and J by 4 bases, and 9 bases separated the two germline ends. Germline CDR1 is SGHAT and CDR2 is FQNNGV.

This clone turned up a few times. The CDR3 extends 3 residues past the end of the read, so its final part is completed from the germline J gene. V is TRBV2 and J is TRBJ2-5, with 12 bases that match TRBD1. Per germline, CDR1 SNHLY and CDR2 FYNNEI. The CDR3 contains 19 residues. V lost 7 bases and J lost 6; bases outside the gene matches: 21. The covered CDR3 bases are TGTGCCAGCAATCCCCGGGAGGGACAGGGGGCCACCCCGCAAAAGACC. Its protein is CASNPREGQGATPQKT. The CDR3 in full is CASNPREGQGATPQKTQYF.

On this clone itself: The read halts 3 residues ahead of the CDR3 end, with the missing end drawn from the germline J gene. The chain couples TRBV30 to TRBJ2-3; 10 bases match TRBD2. V was pared by 6 bases and J by 3 bases, with 6 bases of the junction left unmatched. Germline V gene sequence: CDR1 GTSNPN, CDR2 SVGIG (reference sequence). There are 14 residues in the CDR3. This CDR3 reads CACERGGRTDTQYF. The sequenced part of the CDR3 DNA is TGTGCCTGTGAGCGGGGGGGCCGGACAGATACG.

Worth noting for this clone: The read terminates 3 residues before the CDR3 end, so the remaining end is supplied by the germline J gene. The V call is TRBV7-9, the J call TRBJ2-6, with a possible D match to TRBD1 (6 bases). CDR1 is SEHNR and CDR2 is FQNEAQ in the germline V gene (reference sequence). The CDR3 runs to 13 residues. V lost 7 bases to trimming and J lost 4 bases, with 8 bases between them. The CDR3 DNA, read in part, is TGTGCCAGCATTGGACAGGGGGCCAACGTC. As protein: CASIGQGANV. The whole CDR3 protein reads CASIGQGANVLTF.

By frequency in the sample, this clone is medium-sized. The observed sequence ends 3 residues before the CDR3 terminus, with the missing tail filled in from the germline J gene. The chain is built from TRBV19 and TRBJ1-1; weak D call: TRBD1 (6 bases). CDR3 length: 14 residues. CDR1 and CDR2 (germline): LNHDA, SQIVND (reference sequence). V gave up 3 bases and J gave up 0 bases, with 8 bases separating them. CDR3 DNA (partial): TGTGCCAGTAGTATTAGGGGGATGAACACTGAA. Its protein product is CASSIRGMNTE. The CDR3, in full, reads CASSIRGMNTEAFF. Complete variable domain (other parts from reference TRBV19 and TRBJ1-1): DGGITQSPKYLFRKEGQNVTLSCEQNLNHDAMYWYRQDPGQGLRLIYYSQIVNDFQKGDIAEGYSVSREKKESFPLTVTSAQKNPTAFYLCASSIRGMNTEAFFGQGTRLTVV.